The 16 T cell receptor beta chains listed next were all sequenced from one sample in a study of technical replicates of blood from four donors. TCRdb keeps only in-frame clones here, not all; method: immunoSEQ multiplex PCR. Among around 98,000 clones, around 95% were seen once, and the ten largest hold less than 0.25%. Source material: T cells isolated from PBMCs. These receptor sequences come from a human donor in good health.

V gene TRBV27 combines with J gene TRBJ2-3, with 8 nucleotides matching TRBD2. The CDR3 has 15 residues. Per germline, CDR1 MNHEY and CDR2 SMNVEV (reference sequence). V lost 5 bases, J lost 5 bases, and 9 bases stayed unmatched. Here the CDR3 DNA reads TGTGCCAGCAGTGCGCCAGGACTAGCCCAAGATACGCAGTATTTT. As protein: CASSAPGLAQDTQYF.

The chain employs TRBV6-6 and TRBJ1-4, with TRBD1 matching over 7 bases. V lost 5 bases, J lost 8 bases, and 8 bases stayed unmatched. The CDR3 sequence is 14 residues long. From germline, CDR1 is MNHNY and CDR2 SVGAGI (reference sequence). The CDR3 loop is CASSNRQGQEKLFF. The CDR3 bases are TGTGCCAGCAGTAACAGACAGGGACAAGAAAAACTGTTTTTT.

The V and J genes are TRBV5-4 and TRBJ2-5, with TRBD2 identical over 8 bases. Trimming took 1 base from V and 3 from J; bases not matched to a gene: 2. The CDR3 is 14 residues long. From germline, CDR1 is SGHNT and CDR2 YYREEE (reference sequence). The CDR3 DNA is TGTGCCAGCAGCTTGACGGGAGGGGAAGAGACCCAGTACTTC. It yields the protein CASSLTGGEETQYF.

The V call is TRBV9, the J call TRBJ2-1, with 7 bases fitting TRBD2. The V segment lost 0 bases and the J segment 12 bases; nucleotides outside the gene matches: 15. CDR3 length: 16 amino acids. Germline V gives CDR1 SGDLS, CDR2 YYNGEE. CDR3 protein: CASSVGEGLGDTRQFF. CDR3 sequence (DNA): TGTGCCAGCAGCGTAGGGGAGGGACTGGGGGATACGAGGCAGTTCTTC.

This chain links TRBV27 with TRBJ1-1, with 11 bases lining up with TRBD1. This CDR3 is 19 amino acids long. V shed 3 bases and J 1 base; nucleotides not matched to a gene: 13. Germline lookup yields CDR1 MNHEY and CDR2 SMNVEV (reference sequence). Written as DNA, the CDR3 is TGTGCCAGCAGTTTTAAAGTGGGACAGGGGGGAGCTTCGAACACTGAAGCTTTCTTT. This sequence encodes CASSFKVGQGGASNTEAFF.

The chain joins TRBV10-3 to TRBJ1-2, with D maybe TRBD1 (5 bases). The V and J ends lost 11 bases and 4 bases respectively, with 20 bases between them. CDR1 and CDR2 from the germline V gene are ENHRY and SYGVKD. This CDR3 has 14 residues. The CDR3 loop is CAAAALTESYGYTF. Written as DNA, the CDR3 is TGTGCCGCGGCGGCGCTGACAGAGTCCTATGGCTACACCTTC.

V and J are TRBV2 and TRBJ2-1; TRBD2 aligns across 11 bases. There are 14 residues in the CDR3. After removal of 6 bases from V and 8 bases from J, the junction contained 6 bases not matched to a gene. The V gene's germline CDR1 is SNHLY and CDR2 FYNNEI. CDR3 sequence: CASRTSGMSYEQFF. The DNA for the CDR3 is TGTGCCAGCAGGACTAGCGGGATGAGTTATGAGCAGTTCTTC.

The genes are TRBV18 and TRBJ2-1; TRBD2 aligns across 8 bases. CDR3 length: 16 residues. The germline V gene encodes CDR1 KGHSH and CDR2 LQKENI. The V gene end was trimmed by 6 bases and the J gene end by 6 bases; junction bases not matched to a gene: 13. The CDR3 is CASSLQEAGVPNEQFF. CDR3 bases: TGTGCCAGCTCCCTTCAGGAAGCGGGGGTTCCCAATGAGCAGTTCTTC.

This chain joins TRBV18 and TRBJ2-7; 12 bases map to TRBD1. The J segment lost 5 bases and the V segment lost 5 bases, leaving 7 bases of the junction unmatched. The germline V gene has CDR1 KGHSH and CDR2 LQKENI. This CDR3 comprises 15 residues. This CDR3 is CASSSPGQGAHEQYF. The CDR3 DNA reads as TGTGCCAGCTCATCGCCGGGACAGGGGGCACACGAGCAGTACTTC. The full variable domain, rest sourced from reference TRBV18 and TRBJ2-7, is NAGVMQNPRHLVRRRGQEARLRCSPMKGHSHVYWYRQLPEEGLKFMVYLQKENIIDESGMPKERFSAEFPKEGPSILRIQQVVRGDSAAYFCASSSPGQGAHEQYFGPGTRLTVT.

A remark on this clone: Within the sample, other DNA sequences also encode this same CDR3. The DNA of the CDR3 is TGTGCCAGCAGTGAACTTTCCTACGAGCAGTACTTC. Its protein is CASSELSYEQYF. This chain joins TRBV2 and TRBJ2-7, with D unresolved. The germline V and J ends were trimmed by 2 bases and 1 base, with 3 bases remaining between them. Per germline, CDR1 SNHLY and CDR2 FYNNEI. CDR3 length: 12 residues.

This clone was counted between two and nine times. The chain combines TRBV4-1 with TRBJ1-5; the D is unclear. This CDR3 region has 13 residues. The ends were cut back, 4 bases at V and 4 bases at J, with 8 bases in the middle. The germline V gene encodes CDR1 MGHRA and CDR2 YSYEKL. The DNA for the CDR3 is TGCGCCAGCAGCCCTTGGGAGAATCAGCCCCAGCATTTT. This encodes CASSPWENQPQHF.

This sequence joins TRBV29-1 and TRBJ2-5, with 7 bases identical to TRBD1. The CDR3 runs to 14 residues. Germline V CDR1 and CDR2: SQVTM, ANQGSEA. With 7 bases clipped from V and 2 bases from J, the junction kept 10 bases outside the gene matches. The CDR3 sequence is CSADRDRDQETQYF. CDR3 nucleotides: TGCAGCGCTGATCGTGACAGGGATCAAGAGACCCAGTACTTC.

CDR3 region: CASSLRGRPWDTQYF. For the CDR3, the DNA is TGTGCCAGCAGCCTCCGGGGGAGGCCGTGGGATACGCAGTATTTT. The chain has TRBV28 and TRBJ2-3, with D perhaps TRBD2 (6 bases). The germline gives CDR1 MDHEN, CDR2 SYDVKM. This CDR3 comprises 15 residues. Trimming shortened V by 6 bases and J by 6 bases, and 19 bases separated the two germline ends.

The rearrangement joins TRBV2 to TRBJ1-2, with unresolved D. This CDR3 region has 14 residues. The germline V gene has CDR1 SNHLY and CDR2 FYNNEI. Trimming took 9 bases from V and 0 from J, leaving 14 bases between them. This CDR3 reads CASGEDRANYGYTF. The CDR3 DNA reads TGTGCCAGTGGAGAGGATAGAGCTAACTATGGCTACACCTTC. The whole variable domain, filled in from reference TRBV2 and TRBJ1-2, reads EPEVTQTPSHQVTQMGQEVILRCVPISNHLYFYWYRQILGQKVEFLVSFYNNEISEKSEIFDDQFSVERPDGSNFTLKIRSTKLEDSAMYFCASGEDRANYGYTFGSGTRLTVV.

This chain links TRBV6-5 with TRBJ1-2; D not resolved. CDR1 and CDR2 from the germline V gene are MNHEY and SVGAGI. V lost 6 bases, J lost 3 bases, and 8 bases lay in between. The CDR3 totals 12 residues. The CDR3 DNA reads as TGTGCCAGCAGATTGGGAGACTATGGCTACACCTTC. This sequence encodes CASRLGDYGYTF.

The chain employs TRBV6-6 and TRBJ1-5; 10 positions agree with TRBD1. Per the germline V gene, CDR1 is MNHNY and CDR2 is SVGAGI (reference sequence). The length of the CDR3 is 14 residues. V shed 8 bases, J shed 4 bases, and the junction held 5 bases outside the gene matches. The DNA of the CDR3 is TGTGCCAGCCTGGACAGGGGGGCGAATCAGCCCCAGCATTTT. Its translation is CASLDRGANQPQHF.